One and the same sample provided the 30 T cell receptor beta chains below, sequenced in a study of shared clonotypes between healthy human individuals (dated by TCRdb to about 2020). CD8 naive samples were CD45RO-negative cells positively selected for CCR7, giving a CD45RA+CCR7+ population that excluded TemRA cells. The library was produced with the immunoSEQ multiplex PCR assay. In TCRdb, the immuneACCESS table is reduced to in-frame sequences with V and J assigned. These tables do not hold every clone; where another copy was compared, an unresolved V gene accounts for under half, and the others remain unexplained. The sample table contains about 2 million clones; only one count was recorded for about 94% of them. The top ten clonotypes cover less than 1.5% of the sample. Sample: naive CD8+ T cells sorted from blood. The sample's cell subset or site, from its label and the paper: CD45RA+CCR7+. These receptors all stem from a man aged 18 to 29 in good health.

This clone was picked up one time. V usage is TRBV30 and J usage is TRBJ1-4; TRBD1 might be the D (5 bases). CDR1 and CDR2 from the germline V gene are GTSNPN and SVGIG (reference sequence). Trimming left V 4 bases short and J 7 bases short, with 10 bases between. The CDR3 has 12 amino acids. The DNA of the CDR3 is TGTGCCTGGAATGGGGGAAGTGAAAAACTGTTTTTT. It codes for CAWNGGSEKLFF.

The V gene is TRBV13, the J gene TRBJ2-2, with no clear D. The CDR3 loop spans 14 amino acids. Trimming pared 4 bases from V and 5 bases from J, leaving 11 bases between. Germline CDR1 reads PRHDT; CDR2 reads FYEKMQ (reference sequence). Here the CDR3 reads CASSSPERTGELFF. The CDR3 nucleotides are TGTGCCAGCAGCTCCCCGGAGCGTACCGGGGAGCTGTTTTTT. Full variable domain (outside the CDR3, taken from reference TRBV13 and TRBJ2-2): AAGVIQSPRHLIKEKRETATLKCYPIPRHDTVYWYQQGPGQDPQFLISFYEKMQSDKGSIPDRFSAQQFSDYHSELNMSSLELGDSALYFCASSSPERTGELFFGEGSRLTVL.

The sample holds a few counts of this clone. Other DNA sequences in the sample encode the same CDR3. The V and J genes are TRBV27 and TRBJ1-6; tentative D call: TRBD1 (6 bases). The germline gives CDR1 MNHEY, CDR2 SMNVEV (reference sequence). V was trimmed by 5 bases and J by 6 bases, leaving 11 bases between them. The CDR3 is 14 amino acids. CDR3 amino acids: CASSLTGSNSPLHF. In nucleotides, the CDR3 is TGTGCCAGCAGTCTGACAGGTTCTAATTCACCCCTCCACTTT.

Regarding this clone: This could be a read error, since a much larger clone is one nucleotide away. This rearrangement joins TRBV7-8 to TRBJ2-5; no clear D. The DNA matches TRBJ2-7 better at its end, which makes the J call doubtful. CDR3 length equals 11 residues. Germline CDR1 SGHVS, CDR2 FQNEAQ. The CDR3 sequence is CASSPSYEQYF. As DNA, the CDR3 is TGTGCCAGCAGCCCTTCCTACGAGCAGTACTTC.

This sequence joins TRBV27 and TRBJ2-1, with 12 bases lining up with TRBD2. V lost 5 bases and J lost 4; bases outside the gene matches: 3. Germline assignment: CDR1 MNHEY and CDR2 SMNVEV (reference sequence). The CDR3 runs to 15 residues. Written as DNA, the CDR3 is TGTGCCAGCAGTGGTGGACTAGCGGGATACAATGAGCAGTTCTTC. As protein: CASSGGLAGYNEQFF.

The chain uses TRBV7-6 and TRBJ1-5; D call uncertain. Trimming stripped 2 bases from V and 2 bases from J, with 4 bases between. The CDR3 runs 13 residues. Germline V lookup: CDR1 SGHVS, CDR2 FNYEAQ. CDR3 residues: CASSLSGNQPQHF. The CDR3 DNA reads TGTGCCAGCAGCTTAAGCGGCAATCAGCCCCAGCATTTT.

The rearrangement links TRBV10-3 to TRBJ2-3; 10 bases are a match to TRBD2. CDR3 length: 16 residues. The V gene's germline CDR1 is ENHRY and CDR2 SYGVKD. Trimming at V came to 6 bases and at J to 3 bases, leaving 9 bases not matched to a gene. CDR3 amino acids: CAIRDVAGGWTDTQYF. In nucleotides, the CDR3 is TGTGCCATCAGGGATGTAGCGGGGGGTTGGACAGATACGCAGTATTTT.

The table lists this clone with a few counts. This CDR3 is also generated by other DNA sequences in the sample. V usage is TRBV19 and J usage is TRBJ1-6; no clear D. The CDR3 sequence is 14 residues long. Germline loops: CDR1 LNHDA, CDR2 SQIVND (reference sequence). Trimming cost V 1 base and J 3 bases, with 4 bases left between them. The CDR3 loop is CASSIGDYNSPLHF. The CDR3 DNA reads TGTGCCAGTAGTATAGGGGACTATAATTCACCCCTCCACTTT.

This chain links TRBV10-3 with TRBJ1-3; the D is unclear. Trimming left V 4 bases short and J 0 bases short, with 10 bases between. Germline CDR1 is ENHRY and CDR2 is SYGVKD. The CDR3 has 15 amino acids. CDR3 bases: TGTGCCATCAGTGGTCCGGAGAGCTCTGGAAACACCATATATTTT. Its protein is CAISGPESSGNTIYF.

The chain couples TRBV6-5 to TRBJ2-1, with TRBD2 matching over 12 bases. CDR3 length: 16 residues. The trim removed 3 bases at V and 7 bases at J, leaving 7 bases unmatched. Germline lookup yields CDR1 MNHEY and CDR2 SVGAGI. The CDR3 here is CASSYASGGAWNEQFF. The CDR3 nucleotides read TGTGCCAGCAGTTATGCTAGCGGGGGGGCGTGGAATGAGCAGTTCTTC.

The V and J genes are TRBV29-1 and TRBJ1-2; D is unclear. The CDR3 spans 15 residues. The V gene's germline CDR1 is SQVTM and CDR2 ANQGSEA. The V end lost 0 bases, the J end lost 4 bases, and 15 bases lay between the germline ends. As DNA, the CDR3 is TGCAGCGTTGAAGATTTGGGGTCGTACTTCTATGGCTACACCTTC. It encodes CSVEDLGSYFYGYTF.

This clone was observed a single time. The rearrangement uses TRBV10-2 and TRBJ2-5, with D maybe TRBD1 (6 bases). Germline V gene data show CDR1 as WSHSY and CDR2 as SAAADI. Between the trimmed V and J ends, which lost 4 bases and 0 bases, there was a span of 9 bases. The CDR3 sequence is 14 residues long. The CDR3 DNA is TGCGCCAGCAGTGTGTCAGGGGACCAAGAGACCCAGTACTTC. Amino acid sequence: CASSVSGDQETQYF.

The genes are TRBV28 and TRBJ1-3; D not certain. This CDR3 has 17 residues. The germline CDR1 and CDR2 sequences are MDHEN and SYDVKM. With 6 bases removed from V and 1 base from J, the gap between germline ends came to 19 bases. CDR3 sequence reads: CASSSGGPRESGNTIYF. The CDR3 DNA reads TGTGCCAGCAGCTCGGGCGGCCCTCGTGAGTCTGGAAACACCATATATTTT.

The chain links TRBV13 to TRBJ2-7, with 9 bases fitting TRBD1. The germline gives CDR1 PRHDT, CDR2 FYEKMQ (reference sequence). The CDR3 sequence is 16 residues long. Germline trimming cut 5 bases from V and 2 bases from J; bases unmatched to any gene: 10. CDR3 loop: CASSPTGGGTPYEQYF. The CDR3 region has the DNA TGTGCCAGCAGCCCAACAGGGGGCGGTACGCCCTACGAGCAGTACTTC.

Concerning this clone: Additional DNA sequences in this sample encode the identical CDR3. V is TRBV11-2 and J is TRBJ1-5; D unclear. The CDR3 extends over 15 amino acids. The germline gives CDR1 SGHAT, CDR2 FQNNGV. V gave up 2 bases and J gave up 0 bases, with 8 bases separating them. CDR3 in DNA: TGTGCCAGCAGCTTATCAGGAGATAGCAATCAGCCCCAGCATTTT. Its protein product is CASSLSGDSNQPQHF.

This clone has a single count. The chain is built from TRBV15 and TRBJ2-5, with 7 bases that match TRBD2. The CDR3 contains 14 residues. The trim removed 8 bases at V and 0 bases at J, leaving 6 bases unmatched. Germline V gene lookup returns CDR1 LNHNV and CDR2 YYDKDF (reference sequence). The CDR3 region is CATGLLAYQETQYF. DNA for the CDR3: TGTGCCACCGGCCTACTAGCGTACCAAGAGACCCAGTACTTC.

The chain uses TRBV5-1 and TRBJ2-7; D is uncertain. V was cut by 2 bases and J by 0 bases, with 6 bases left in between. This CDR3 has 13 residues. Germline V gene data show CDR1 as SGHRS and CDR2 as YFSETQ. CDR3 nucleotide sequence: TGCGCCAGCAGCTTCGAATACTCCTACGAGCAGTACTTC. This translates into CASSFEYSYEQYF.

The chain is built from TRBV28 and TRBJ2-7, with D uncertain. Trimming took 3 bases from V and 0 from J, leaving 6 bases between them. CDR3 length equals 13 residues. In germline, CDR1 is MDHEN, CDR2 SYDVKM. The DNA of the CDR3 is TGTGCCAGCAGTTTTGCACGCTCCTACGAGCAGTACTTC. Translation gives CASSFARSYEQYF.

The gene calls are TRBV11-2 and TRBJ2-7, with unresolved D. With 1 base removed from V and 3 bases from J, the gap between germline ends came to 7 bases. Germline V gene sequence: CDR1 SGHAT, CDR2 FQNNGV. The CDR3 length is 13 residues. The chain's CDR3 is CASSLGIFYEQYF. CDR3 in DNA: TGTGCCAGCAGCTTAGGGATTTTCTACGAGCAGTACTTC.

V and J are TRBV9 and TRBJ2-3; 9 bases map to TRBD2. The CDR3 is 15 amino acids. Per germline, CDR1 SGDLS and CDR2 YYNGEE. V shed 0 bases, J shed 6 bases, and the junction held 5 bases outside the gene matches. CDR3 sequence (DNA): TGTGCCAGCAGCGTAGGGATAGCGGGGGTGGATACGCAGTATTTT. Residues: CASSVGIAGVDTQYF.

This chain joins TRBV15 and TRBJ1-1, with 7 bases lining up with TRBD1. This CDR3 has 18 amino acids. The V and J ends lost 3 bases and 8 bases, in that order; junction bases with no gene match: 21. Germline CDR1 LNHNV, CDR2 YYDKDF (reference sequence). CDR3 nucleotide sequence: TGTGCCACCAGCAGCTCAACAACGCAGGGAGAGGGGGCCGTGGAAGCTTTCTTT. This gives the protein CATSSSTTQGEGAVEAFF. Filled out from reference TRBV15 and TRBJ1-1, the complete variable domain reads DAMVIQNPRYQVTQFGKPVTLSCSQTLNHNVMYWYQQKSSQAPKLLFHYYDKDFNNEADTPDNFQSRRPNTSFCFLDIRSPGLGDTAMYLCATSSSTTQGEGAVEAFFGQGTRLTVV.

CDR3 sequence (DNA): TGTGCCAGCGGGGGACAGGGGGCTCGCGAGCAGTACTTC. Translation gives CASGGQGAREQYF. The rearrangement links TRBV28 to TRBJ2-7; 12 nucleotides align to TRBD1. Per germline, CDR1 MDHEN and CDR2 SYDVKM. The CDR3 has 13 residues. J gave up 6 bases and V 8 bases, and 5 bases lay outside the gene matches.

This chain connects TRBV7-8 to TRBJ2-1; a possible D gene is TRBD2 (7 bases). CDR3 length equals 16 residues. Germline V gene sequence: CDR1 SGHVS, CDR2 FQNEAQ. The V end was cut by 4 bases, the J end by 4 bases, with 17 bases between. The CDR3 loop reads CASSWGGLGGYNEQFF. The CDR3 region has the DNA TGTGCCAGCAGCTGGGGTGGACTAGGGGGATACAATGAGCAGTTCTTC.

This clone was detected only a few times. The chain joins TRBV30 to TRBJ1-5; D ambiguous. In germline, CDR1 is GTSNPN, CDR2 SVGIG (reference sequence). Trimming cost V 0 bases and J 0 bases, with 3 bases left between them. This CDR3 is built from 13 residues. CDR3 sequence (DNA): TGTGCCTGGAGTGTGGCTAGCAATCAGCCCCAGCATTTT. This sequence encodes CAWSVASNQPQHF.

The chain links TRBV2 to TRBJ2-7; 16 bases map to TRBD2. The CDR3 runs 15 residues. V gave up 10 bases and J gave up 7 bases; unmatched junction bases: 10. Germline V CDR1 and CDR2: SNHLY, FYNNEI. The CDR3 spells CATQPGLAGGLEQYF. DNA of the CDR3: TGTGCCACCCAACCGGGACTAGCGGGGGGGCTAGAGCAGTACTTC.

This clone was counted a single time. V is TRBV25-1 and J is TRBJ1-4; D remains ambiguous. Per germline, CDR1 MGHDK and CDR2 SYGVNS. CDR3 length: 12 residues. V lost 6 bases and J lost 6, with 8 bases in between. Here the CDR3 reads CASRERDEKLFF. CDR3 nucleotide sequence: TGTGCCAGCAGGGAGAGGGATGAAAAACTGTTTTTT.

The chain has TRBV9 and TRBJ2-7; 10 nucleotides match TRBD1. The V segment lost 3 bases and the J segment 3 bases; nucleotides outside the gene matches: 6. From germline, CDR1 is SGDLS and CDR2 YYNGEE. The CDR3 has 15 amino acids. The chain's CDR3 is CASSAGQGFDYEQYF. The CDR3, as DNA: TGTGCCAGCAGCGCGGGACAGGGGTTTGACTACGAGCAGTACTTC.

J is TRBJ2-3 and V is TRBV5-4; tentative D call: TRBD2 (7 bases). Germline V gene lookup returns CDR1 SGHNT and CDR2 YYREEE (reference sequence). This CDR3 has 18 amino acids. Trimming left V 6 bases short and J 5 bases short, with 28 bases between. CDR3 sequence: CASTMWGGGTLEGDTQYF. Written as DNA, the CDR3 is TGTGCCAGCACCATGTGGGGGGGCGGAACCCTGGAAGGAGATACGCAGTATTTT.

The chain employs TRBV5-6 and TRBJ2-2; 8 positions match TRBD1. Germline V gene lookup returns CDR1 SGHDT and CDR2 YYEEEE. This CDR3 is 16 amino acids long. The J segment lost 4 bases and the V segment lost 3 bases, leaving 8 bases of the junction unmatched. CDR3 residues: CASSSQVRGPTGELFF. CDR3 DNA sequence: TGTGCCAGCAGCTCGCAGGTCAGGGGGCCCACCGGGGAGCTGTTTTTT.

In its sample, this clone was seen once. This chain's CDR3 is CASSERTPNEQFF. CDR3 nucleotides: TGTGCCAGCAGTGAAAGGACCCCAAATGAGCAGTTCTTC. The rearrangement joins TRBV6-1 to TRBJ2-1; D is ambiguous. Trimming shortened V by 2 bases and J by 7 bases, and 9 bases separated the two germline ends. Germline V gene lookup returns CDR1 MNHNS and CDR2 SASEGT. The CDR3 spans 13 residues.